The 6 T cell receptor beta chains below all came from one sample that was sequenced in a study of shared clonotypes between healthy human individuals. Only in-frame clones appear in the TCRdb table, and some are missing; sequencing was by immunoSEQ multiplex PCR. This repertoire shows approximately 2.1 million clones, approximately 93% found once; its top ten account for 0.39%. Sequencing was carried out using naive CD4+ T cells from PBMCs. Sample subset: CD45RA+ positively selected. The receptors stem from a young man in good health. Some clones in this sample may be carry-over from other donors' samples.

The table lists this clone with a count of one. V is TRBV5-1 and J is TRBJ2-7, with 7 positions matching TRBD2. CDR1 is SGHRS, CDR2 YFSETQ, per germline. V shed 6 bases and J 2 bases; nucleotides not matched to a gene: 8. This CDR3 comprises 14 residues. CDR3 coding DNA: TGCGCCAGCACCCTAGGAGCGGGAACCTACGAGCAGTACTTC. This encodes CASTLGAGTYEQYF.

The V and J genes are TRBV7-3 and TRBJ2-1, with D possibly matching TRBD2 (5 bases). Trimming removed 3 bases at V and 10 bases at J, with 16 bases between. CDR1 SGHTA and CDR2 FQGTGA come from the germline V gene. The CDR3 consists of 14 residues. The CDR3 reads CASSLSDYLGEQFF. For the CDR3, the DNA is TGTGCCAGCAGCTTGTCCGACTACCTAGGGGAGCAGTTCTTC.

This chain connects TRBV7-3 to TRBJ2-1; a possible D gene is TRBD2 (6 bases). The CDR3 runs to 13 residues. V was cut by 2 bases and J by 6 bases, with 8 bases left in between. Germline V gene lookup returns CDR1 SGHTA and CDR2 FQGTGA. CDR3 bases: TGTGCCAGCAGCTTACAGGGAGGCAATGAGCAGTTCTTC. It codes for CASSLQGGNEQFF.

About this clone itself: Other DNA variants within this sample encode the same CDR3. V usage is TRBV15 and J usage is TRBJ2-5; D is unclear. Trimming left V 0 bases short and J 7 bases short, with 6 bases between. The CDR3 sequence is 12 residues long. Germline lookup yields CDR1 LNHNV and CDR2 YYDKDF (reference sequence). Written as DNA, the CDR3 is TGTGCCACCAGCAGAGACTCGGGGACCCAGTACTTC. This gives the protein CATSRDSGTQYF.

This rearrangement joins TRBV10-3 to TRBJ1-5; D gene ambiguous. In germline, CDR1 is ENHRY, CDR2 SYGVKD. The ends were cut back, 7 bases at V and 1 base at J, with 11 bases in the middle. The CDR3 loop spans 14 amino acids. CDR3 bases: TGTGCCATCAAGGCAGAGACCAGCAATCAGCCCCAGCATTTT. The encoded protein is CAIKAETSNQPQHF.

The genes are TRBV29-1 and TRBJ2-3, with D perhaps matching TRBD2 (6 bases). CDR1 and CDR2 from the germline V gene are SQVTM and ANQGSEA. Trimming cost V 3 bases and J 2 bases, with 12 bases left between them. The CDR3 loop spans 14 amino acids. The CDR3 bases are TGCAGCGTTGATCCAGCGGGTAACACAGATACGCAGTATTTT. It specifies CSVDPAGNTDTQYF.